This TCR beta chain was identified during a study of blood T cell repertoires in COVID-19. On the study more broadly: PBMCs, B-cell-depleted T cells, or T cells were the source of the cDNA or gDNA that made up the material.

This clone was observed once. TCRdb's copy holds only in-frame clones and misses some; the assay was immunoSEQ multiplex PCR. The sample contains 81,000 or so clones, about 81% of which appear only once. The V segment lost 6 bases and the J segment 3 bases; nucleotides outside the gene matches: 4. This CDR3 is built from 15 residues. CDR1 is MNHEY and CDR2 is SVGAGI in the germline V gene. The rearrangement links TRBV6-5 to TRBJ2-2, with 10 positions matching TRBD2. What was sequenced was peripheral blood. The clonotype originates from a human donor in a cohort sampled during active COVID-19. The CDR3 loop is CASRASGGYTGELFF. The CDR3 bases are TGTGCCAGCAGAGCTAGCGGGGGATACACCGGGGAGCTGTTTTTT.